Described below is a single TCR beta chain sequence and its context. Its antigen remains unknown. TCRdb's copy holds only in-frame clones and misses some; the assay was immunoSEQ multiplex PCR. The sample comprises around 65,000 clones, around 91% of which are singletons, and over 14% rests with the top ten. Germline CDR1 MNHNY, CDR2 SVGAGI (reference sequence). V lost 5 bases and J lost 3; bases outside the gene matches: 4. This CDR3 is built from 14 residues. Each patient experienced a relapse that followed autologous stem cell transplantation, and brentuximab vedotin exposure varied. The data originate from a study of PD-1 blockade in classical Hodgkin lymphoma. Findings and limits, study-wide: Underlying causes for the observed repertoire differences were not defined, possibly disease activity or prior therapy. By C4D1, diversity of CD4+ TCRs had risen significantly, whereas that of CD8+ TCRs had not.

This chain links TRBV6-6 with TRBJ2-1; the match to TRBD1 covers 7 bases. The source was peripheral blood mononuclear cells (PBMCs), collected at baseline. This receptor was obtained from a human donor with classical Hodgkin lymphoma. The CDR3: CASSNGDSYNEQFF. CDR3 nucleotide sequence: TGTGCCAGCAGTAATGGGGACAGCTACAATGAGCAGTTCTTC.